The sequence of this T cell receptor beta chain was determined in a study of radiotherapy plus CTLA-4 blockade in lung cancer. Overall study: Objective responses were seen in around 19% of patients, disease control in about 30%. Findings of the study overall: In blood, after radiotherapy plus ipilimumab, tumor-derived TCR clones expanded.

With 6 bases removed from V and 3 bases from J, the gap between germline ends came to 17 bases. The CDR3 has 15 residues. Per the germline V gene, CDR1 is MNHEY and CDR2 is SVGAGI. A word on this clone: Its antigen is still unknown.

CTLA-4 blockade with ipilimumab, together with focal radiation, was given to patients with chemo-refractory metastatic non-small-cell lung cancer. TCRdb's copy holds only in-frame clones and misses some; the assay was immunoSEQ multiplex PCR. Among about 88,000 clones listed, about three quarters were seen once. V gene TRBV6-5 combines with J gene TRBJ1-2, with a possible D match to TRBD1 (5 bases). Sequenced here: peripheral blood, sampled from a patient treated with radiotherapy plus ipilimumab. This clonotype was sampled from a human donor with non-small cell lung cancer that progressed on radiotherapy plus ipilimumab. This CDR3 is CASSRGQGLDYGYTF. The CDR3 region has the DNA TGTGCCAGCAGCCGAGGGCAGGGCCTGGACTATGGCTACACCTTC.